This TCR beta chain was profiled in a study of blood T cells in healthy people across ages. A few counts support this clonotype. Combining a sample-barcoded 5' primer with a J-beta primer mix, a second PCR ran for roughly 7 to 12 cycles. Each cDNA molecule received a tag from a template-switch adaptor that had 12 random nucleotides. TCRdb reanalysed the 5' RACE reads using MiXCR and keeps one entry per CDR3 protein. The sample lists just under 900,000 distinct CDR3 sequences; more than 25% were seen once. The CDR3 sequence is 14 residues long. V trimming: 1 base; J trimming: 7 bases; junction bases outside the gene matches: 6. The germline V gene encodes CDR1 DFQATT and CDR2 SNEGSKA (reference sequence).

The V and J genes are TRBV20-1 and TRBJ2-7, with 11 bases aligning to TRBD2. The sequencing input was blood. The clonotype comes from a woman of 80 years or more in good health. CDR3 amino acids: CSARVSGGAREQYF. The CDR3, as DNA: TGCAGTGCTAGAGTTAGCGGGGGGGCACGGGAGCAGTACTTC.